This T cell receptor beta chain was captured by sequencing in a study of blood T cell repertoires in COVID-19. Study information: Samples representing acute and convalescent COVID-19 were sourced from the United States, Italy and Spain.

The CDR3 loop spans 15 amino acids. After removal of 6 bases from V and 4 bases from J, the junction contained 9 bases not matched to a gene. The V gene's germline CDR1 is LGHDT and CDR2 YNNKEL (reference sequence). Per the original methods: Estimated nucleated cell counts came from reference gene primer amplification. Repertoires were generated with immunoSEQ multiplex PCR, while TCRdb's copy carries only in-frame clones and drops some. V and J calls and clone size are those listed in that table; D and trimming were worked out from the DNA. The table lists approximately 120,000 clones, around three quarters of them singletons, with about 40% in the top ten.

Sequencing was performed on peripheral blood. The TCR sequence derives from a man in his forties or fifties with active or convalescent COVID-19. The rearrangement joins TRBV3-1 (or the pseudogene TRBV3-2) to TRBJ1-5; 7 bases are a match to TRBD1. CDR3 sequence reads: CASSRSETGNQPQHF. For the CDR3, the DNA is TGTGCCAGCAGTCGATCAGAGACAGGGAATCAGCCCCAGCATTTT.